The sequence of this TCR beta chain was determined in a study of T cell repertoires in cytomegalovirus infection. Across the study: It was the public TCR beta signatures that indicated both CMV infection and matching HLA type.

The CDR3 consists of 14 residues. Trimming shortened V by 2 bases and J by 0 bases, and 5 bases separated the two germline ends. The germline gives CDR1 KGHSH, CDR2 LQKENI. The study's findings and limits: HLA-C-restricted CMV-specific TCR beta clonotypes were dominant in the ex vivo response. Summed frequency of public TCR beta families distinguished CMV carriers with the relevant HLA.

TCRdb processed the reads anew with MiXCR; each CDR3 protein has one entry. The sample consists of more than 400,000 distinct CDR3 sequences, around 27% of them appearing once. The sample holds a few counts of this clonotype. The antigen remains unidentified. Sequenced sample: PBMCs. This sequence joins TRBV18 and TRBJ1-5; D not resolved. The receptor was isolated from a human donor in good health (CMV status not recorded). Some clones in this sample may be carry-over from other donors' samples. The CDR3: CASSPSLSNQPQHF. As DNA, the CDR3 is TGTGCCAGCTCACCATCACTTAGCAATCAGCCCCAGCATTTT.